This TCR beta chain was found in a study of PD-1 blockade in mismatch repair-deficient tumors. Generated by immunoSEQ multiplex PCR, the TCRdb table keeps only in-frame clones and is missing some. The sample holds 55,000 to 85,000 clones, around 73% seen once. Broader study findings: Tumor-resident clones, often undetectable pretreatment in blood, expanded then contracted after pembrolizumab.

Comments on this clone: What it recognizes is unknown.

Every patient had mismatch repair deficiency by PCR or immunohistochemistry. TCR sequencing covered a few patients who responded to pembrolizumab. Trimming cost V 0 bases and J 1 base, with 12 bases left between them. The CDR3 extends over 16 amino acids. The germline gives CDR1 SGHRS, CDR2 YFSETQ. The rearrangement links TRBV5-1 to TRBJ2-3, with D possibly TRBD2 on 5 matching bases. This TCR was sampled from an adult with mismatch repair-deficient cancer. This specimen was peripheral blood, taken 2 weeks after starting pembrolizumab. DNA for the CDR3: TGCGCCAGCAGCTTGGATCGGGGAGTCGGCACAGATACGCAGTATTTT. It is translated as CASSLDRGVGTDTQYF.